Listed below are T cell receptor beta chains from one sample, sequenced in a study of OX40 agonist ivuxolimab in advanced cancers. The table came from immunoSEQ multiplex PCR; TCRdb's copy has only in-frame clones and leaves some out. The sample gives under 85,000 clones, roughly 85% of which show up once; about 4% is in the top ten. Specimen: CD4+ or CD8+ T cells sorted from blood, collected in a trial of the OX40 agonist ivuxolimab. The source is an adult with an advanced solid tumor such as melanoma, head and neck, liver or kidney cancer. Each CDR3 is given with its conserved first and last residue. A D gene is named only where the DNA matches it firmly. The listing skips clone size in some rows; elsewhere it reads once, few, many or a size class.

>TRBJ2-1|-|TRBV5-1|-|12
TGCGCCAGCAGCCCGGGGATGGATGAGCAGTTCTTC
CASSPGMDEQFF
>TRBJ2-3|-|TRBV5-4|-|14
TGTGCCAGCAGCATACCCACGGGCGGCGGTACGCAGTATTTT
CASSIPTGGGTQYF
>TRBJ1-1|-|TRBV7-9|few|13
TGTGCCAGCAGCGACACACGGAACACTGAAGCTTTCTTT
CASSDTRNTEAFF
>TRBJ1-5|-|TRBV18|-|13
TGTGCCAGCTCACCGGGGGCGACTCAGCCCCAGCATTTT
CASSPGATQPQHF
>TRBJ1-1|-|TRBV5-6|-|13
TGTGCCAGCAGTATACAAAGGAACACTGAAGCTTTCTTT
CASSIQRNTEAFF
>TRBJ2-1|-|TRBV4-1|-|13
TGCGCCAGCAGCCAAGATCGGGACAATGAGCAGTTCTTC
CASSQDRDNEQFF
>TRBJ2-1|TRBD2|TRBV7-3|-|15
TGTGCCAGCAGCTTTCGCGGGAGCCATCCCAATGAGCAGTTCTTC
CASSFRGSHPNEQFF
>TRBJ2-7|TRBD2|TRBV6-6|-|16
TGTGCCAGCAGTTACTCGCGGGGGGGGCGCCCCTACGAGCAGTACTTC
CASSYSRGGRPYEQYF
>TRBJ1-1|-|TRBV7-9|-|15
TGTGCCAGCAGCCTCCTGTTAGGGGGGGACACTGAAGCTTTCTTT
CASSLLLGGDTEAFF
>TRBJ2-7|-|TRBV5-1|-|12
TGCGCCAGCAGGGAAAACTCCTACGAGCAGTACTTC
CASRENSYEQYF
>TRBJ2-1|TRBD2|TRBV5-1|-|15
TGCGCCAGCAGCTTGGCCGGGACTAGCGGAAATGAGCAGTTCTTC
CASSLAGTSGNEQFF
>TRBJ1-5|-|TRBV30|-|14
TGTGCCTGGAGTATGTCAGTTTCCAATCAGCCCCAGCATTTT
CAWSMSVSNQPQHF
>TRBJ2-5|-|TRBV11-2|-|12
TGTGCCAGCAGCTTAGTAACGGAGACCCAGTACTTC
CASSLVTETQYF
>TRBJ1-5|-|TRBV7-9|-|15
TGTGCCAGCAGCCCGCACGGGGGGGCGGATCAGCCCCAGCATTTT
CASSPHGGADQPQHF
>TRBJ2-7|TRBD2|TRBV5-4|once|15
TGTGCCAGCAGCAACGATGGACTAGCGGGACACGAGCAGTACTTC
CASSNDGLAGHEQYF
>TRBJ2-5|-|TRBV7-9|-|12
TGTGCCAGCAGCTCCTCTGGGGAGACCCAGTACTTC
CASSSSGETQYF
>TRBJ1-2|TRBD1|TRBV10-3|-|15
TGTGCCATCAGTGCCACAGGGGGGATAGACTATGGCTACACCTTC
CAISATGGIDYGYTF
>TRBJ2-1|TRBD2|TRBV6-6|-|15
TGTGCCAGCAGGTATAGTACTAGCGGGCCGAATGAGCAGTTCTTC
CASRYSTSGPNEQFF
>TRBJ1-1|-|TRBV7-6|-|15
TGTGCCAGCAGCTTAAACCCGTCTATGAACACTGAAGCTTTCTTT
CASSLNPSMNTEAFF
>TRBJ1-5|-|TRBV19|few|14
TGTGCCAGTAGTCACAGGGAAGGCAATCAGCCCCAGCATTTT
CASSHREGNQPQHF
>TRBJ2-5|-|TRBV19|once|15
TGTGCCAGTAGTATAGGAGCGGACCTCGGTGAGACCCAGTACTTC
CASSIGADLGETQYF
>TRBJ2-7|-|TRBV6-5|-|14
TGTGCCAGCAGGGGCCCGGGGCAGGGCTACGAGCAGTACTTC
CASRGPGQGYEQYF